Below, 11 T cell receptor beta chains from the same sample are listed, as sequenced in a study of Ad26.COV2.S vaccination and SARS-CoV-2 variants. Regarding treatment: some 20 received Ad26.COV2.S at low or high dose, single or two shots; about five received placebo; per-sample allocation not given. Day 63 following the first vaccine or placebo injection was when the samples were taken. TCRdb keeps only in-frame clones here, not all; method: immunoSEQ multiplex PCR. This table holds hundreds of thousands of clones, 87% found once. This material consisted of peripheral blood, taken in a trial of Ad26.COV2.S vaccine versus placebo. Every receptor here comes from a person aged 18 to 65 who received the Ad26.COV2.S COVID-19 vaccine or a placebo.

V and J are TRBV3-1 (or the pseudogene TRBV3-2) and TRBJ2-3, with TRBD2 identical over 8 bases. Germline V CDR1 and CDR2: LGHDT, YNNKEL (reference sequence). V lost 1 base to trimming and J lost 4 bases; unmatched junction nucleotides: 7. The CDR3 spans 16 residues. CDR3 sequence reads: CASSQVGGGPADTQYF. The CDR3 nucleotides read TGTGCCAGCAGCCAAGTAGGCGGGGGGCCTGCAGATACGCAGTATTTT.

This clone was recorded a few times. The CDR3 reads CASSPDRAGNTIYF. The CDR3 DNA is TGTGCCAGCAGTCCCGACAGGGCTGGAAACACCATATATTTT. The gene calls are TRBV5-4 and TRBJ1-3, with TRBD1 matching over 7 bases. V shed 5 bases, J shed 2 bases, and the junction held 4 bases outside the gene matches. CDR1 SGHNT and CDR2 YYREEE come from the germline V gene (reference sequence). The CDR3 loop spans 14 amino acids.

CDR3 in amino acids: CASSQSLAGGVYEQYF. The DNA for the CDR3 is TGCGCCAGCAGCCAATCACTAGCGGGGGGAGTCTACGAGCAGTACTTC. The gene calls are TRBV4-3 and TRBJ2-7; TRBD2 agrees at 12 bases. The J segment lost 3 bases and the V segment lost 2 bases, leaving 5 bases of the junction unmatched. The germline V gene encodes CDR1 LGHNA and CDR2 YSLEER. The CDR3 spans 16 residues.

The V gene is TRBV19, the J gene TRBJ2-3; no clear D. V shed 0 bases and J shed 1 base, with 8 bases lying between them. The CDR3 loop spans 15 amino acids. Germline CDR1 reads LNHDA; CDR2 reads SQIVND (reference sequence). The CDR3 nucleotides read TGTGCCAGTAGTATAGAAGCTTGGGGCACAGATACGCAGTATTTT. Translation: CASSIEAWGTDTQYF.

The rearrangement links TRBV6-2 or TRBV6-3 to TRBJ2-7, with D possibly TRBD1 on 6 matching bases. V dropped 5 bases and J dropped 3 bases, with 17 bases sitting between them. The V gene's germline CDR1 is MNHEY and CDR2 SVGEGT. The CDR3 runs to 15 residues. This CDR3 is CASSTPQGTFYEQYF. The CDR3, as DNA: TGTGCCAGCAGTACCCCCCAGGGGACCTTCTACGAGCAGTACTTC.

Only a few counts were recorded for this clone. The chain combines TRBV19 with TRBJ1-2; D call uncertain. V lost 3 bases and J lost 6, with 5 bases in between. The CDR3 has 11 amino acids. The germline V gene encodes CDR1 LNHDA and CDR2 SQIVND (reference sequence). The CDR3 coding sequence is TGTGCCAGTAGTATCTGGGATGGCTACACCTTC. Residues: CASSIWDGYTF.

As DNA, the CDR3 is TGTGCCAGCAGCGTAGGACAGTTCTATGGCTACACCTTC. Its protein is CASSVGQFYGYTF. The chain has TRBV9 and TRBJ1-2; possible D gene TRBD1, 5 bases. Germline V gene data show CDR1 as SGDLS and CDR2 as YYNGEE. Trimming took off 0 bases at V and 4 bases at J, with 7 bases between the two ends. This CDR3 region has 13 residues.

The chain recombines TRBV27 with TRBJ2-3, with 7 bases that match TRBD1. Germline V gene data show CDR1 as MNHEY and CDR2 as SMNVEV (reference sequence). J lost 3 bases, V lost 5 bases, and 5 bases had no gene match. The CDR3 loop spans 14 amino acids. The DNA for the CDR3 is TGTGCCAGCAGTCTGCTGACAGGGACAGATACGCAGTATTTT. This encodes CASSLLTGTDTQYF.

CDR3 in amino acids: CSANEDRGDNEQFF. The CDR3, as DNA: TGCAGTGCTAATGAGGACAGGGGTGACAATGAGCAGTTCTTC. V is TRBV20-1 and J is TRBJ2-1; 9 bases align to TRBD1. With 4 bases clipped from V and 5 bases from J, the junction kept 6 bases outside the gene matches. Germline V gene lookup returns CDR1 DFQATT and CDR2 SNEGSKA (reference sequence). The CDR3 is 14 residues long.

The CDR3 DNA follows: TGTGCCTGGAGGGACAGTCCGGGGGGCTATGGCTACACCTTC. Translating gives CAWRDSPGGYGYTF. The V call is TRBV30, the J call TRBJ1-2, with a weak D call TRBD1 (6 bases). The length of the CDR3 is 14 residues. V shed 3 bases and J shed 4 bases, with 15 bases lying between them. Germline V gene lookup returns CDR1 GTSNPN and CDR2 SVGIG (reference sequence).

The rearrangement links TRBV4-1 to TRBJ1-1; D not resolved. The CDR3 spans 13 residues. CDR1 is MGHRA and CDR2 is YSYEKL in the germline V gene. Trimming left V 3 bases short and J 1 base short, with 6 bases between. The CDR3 sequence: CASSQTRNTEAFF. The CDR3, as DNA: TGCGCCAGCAGCCAGACCAGGAACACTGAAGCTTTCTTT.